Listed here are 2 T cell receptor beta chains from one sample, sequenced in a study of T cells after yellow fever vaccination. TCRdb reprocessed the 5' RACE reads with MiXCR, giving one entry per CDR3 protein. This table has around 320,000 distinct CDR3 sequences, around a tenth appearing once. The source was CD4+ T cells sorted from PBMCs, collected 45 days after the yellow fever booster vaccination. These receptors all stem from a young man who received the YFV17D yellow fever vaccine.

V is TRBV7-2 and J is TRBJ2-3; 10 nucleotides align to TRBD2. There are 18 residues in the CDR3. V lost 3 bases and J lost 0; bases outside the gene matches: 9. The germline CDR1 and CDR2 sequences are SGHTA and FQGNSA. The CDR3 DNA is TGTGCCAGCAGCTTGTTTCCTAGCGGGGGCCCTAGCACAGATACGCAGTATTTT. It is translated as CASSLFPSGGPSTDTQYF. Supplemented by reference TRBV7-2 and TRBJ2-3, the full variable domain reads GAGVSQSPSNKVTEKGKDVELRCDPISGHTALYWYRQSLGQGLEFLIYFQGNSAPDKSGLPSDRFSAERTGGSVSTLTIQRTQQEDSAVYLCASSLFPSGGPSTDTQYFGPGTRLTVL.

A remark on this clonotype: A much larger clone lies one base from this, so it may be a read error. CDR3 coding DNA: TGCAGTGTCAACCCAGGGAACGTCTCACACCTCCACTTT. Amino acids: CSVNPGNVSHLHF. This sequence joins TRBV20-1 and TRBJ1-6; the D gene is possibly TRBD1 (5 bases). Germline assignment: CDR1 DFQATT and CDR2 SNEGSKA (reference sequence). The CDR3 is 13 amino acids.